In its sample, the clone carrying this T cell receptor (beta chain) was seen a few times. Antigen specificity is unknown. The record originates from a study of post-analysis software for immune sequencing data. Sequencing libraries made from TCR beta cDNA carried unique molecular identifiers. TCRdb called the PCR reads again in MiXCR, with one record for every CDR3 protein. The sample has fewer than 850,000 distinct CDR3 sequences; 25% to 30% are singletons. Broader study findings: Five or six TRBV segments were more frequent in patients than controls; TRBV5-6, TRBV5-1 and TRBV20-1 belonged to this group.

This CDR3 has 16 residues. Germline V CDR1 and CDR2: DFQATT, SNEGSKA (reference sequence). V was shortened by 0 bases and J by 3 bases, with 18 bases between the two germline ends. Sequenced input: blood. The chain uses TRBV20-1 and TRBJ2-7, with D hard to call. The clonotype comes from a girl under 18 with multiple sclerosis. The CDR3 loop is CSARDPLSHARYEQYF. DNA for the CDR3: TGCAGTGCTAGAGACCCCTTATCTCATGCGCGCTACGAGCAGTACTTC.